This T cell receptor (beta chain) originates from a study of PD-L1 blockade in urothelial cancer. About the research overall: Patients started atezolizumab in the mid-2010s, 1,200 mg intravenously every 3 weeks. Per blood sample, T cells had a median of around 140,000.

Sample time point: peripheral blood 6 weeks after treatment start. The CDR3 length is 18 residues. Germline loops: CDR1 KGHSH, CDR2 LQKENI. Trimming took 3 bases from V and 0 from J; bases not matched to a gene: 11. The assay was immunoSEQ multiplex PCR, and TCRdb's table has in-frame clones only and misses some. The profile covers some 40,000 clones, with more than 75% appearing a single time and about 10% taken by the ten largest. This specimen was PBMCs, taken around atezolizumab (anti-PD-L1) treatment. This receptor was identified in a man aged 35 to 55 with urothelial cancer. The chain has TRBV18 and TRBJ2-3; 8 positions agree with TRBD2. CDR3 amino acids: CASSPKSSGSSSTDTQYF. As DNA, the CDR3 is TGTGCCAGCTCACCTAAATCCAGCGGGAGCTCTAGCACAGATACGCAGTATTTT.